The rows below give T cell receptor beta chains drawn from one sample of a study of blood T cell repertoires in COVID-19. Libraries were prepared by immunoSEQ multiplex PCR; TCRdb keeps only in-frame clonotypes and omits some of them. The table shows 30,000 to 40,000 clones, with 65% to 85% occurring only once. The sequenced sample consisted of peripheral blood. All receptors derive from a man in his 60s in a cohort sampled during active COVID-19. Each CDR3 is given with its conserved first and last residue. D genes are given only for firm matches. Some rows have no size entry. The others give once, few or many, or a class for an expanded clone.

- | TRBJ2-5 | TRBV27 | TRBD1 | CASSLGRGRGRAQYF | TGTGCCAGCAGTTTGGGCAGGGGGCGGGGAAGGGCCCAGTACTTC
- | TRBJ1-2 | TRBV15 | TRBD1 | CATSTGQDYGYTF | TGTGCCACCAGCACCGGACAGGACTATGGCTACACCTTC
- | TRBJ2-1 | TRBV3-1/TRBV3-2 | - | CASSRKRSSYNEQFF | TGTGCCAGCAGCCGAAAGAGGAGCTCCTACAATGAGCAGTTCTTC
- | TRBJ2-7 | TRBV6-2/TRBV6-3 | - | CASSYIKPYEQYF | TGTGCCAGCAGTTACATCAAGCCCTACGAGCAGTACTTC
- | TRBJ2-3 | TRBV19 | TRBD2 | CASSIGGLAVKTDTQYF | TGTGCCAGTAGTATCGGTGGACTAGCGGTAAAAACAGATACGCAGTATTTT
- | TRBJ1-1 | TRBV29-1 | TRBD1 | CSAGSGGTEAFF | TGCAGCGCCGGGTCAGGGGGCACTGAAGCTTTCTTT
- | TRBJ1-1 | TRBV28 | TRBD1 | CARRQGLAFF | TGTGCCAGAAGACAGGGTCTGGCTTTCTTT
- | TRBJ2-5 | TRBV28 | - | CASSSIETQYF | TGTGCCAGCAGTAGCATAGAGACCCAGTACTTC
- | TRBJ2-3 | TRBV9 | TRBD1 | CASSVTGGYTDTQYF | TGTGCCAGCAGCGTAACAGGGGGCTACACAGATACGCAGTATTTT
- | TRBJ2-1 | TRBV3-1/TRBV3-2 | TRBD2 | CASSQGTSGTQFF | TGTGCCAGCAGCCAAGGGACTAGCGGTACGCAGTTCTTC
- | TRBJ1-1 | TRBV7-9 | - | CASSTQGANTEAFF | TGTGCCAGCAGCACACAGGGCGCGAACACTGAAGCTTTCTTT
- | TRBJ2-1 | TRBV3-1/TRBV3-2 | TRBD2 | CASSQGLLAGVTEQFF | TGTGCCAGCAGCCAAGGATTGCTAGCGGGAGTCACTGAGCAGTTCTTC
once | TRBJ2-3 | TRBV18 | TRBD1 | CASSLDRAAGGQYF | TGTGCCAGCTCACTAGACAGGGCCGCAGGTGGGCAGTATTTT
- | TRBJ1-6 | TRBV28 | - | CASSQASSYNSPLHF | TGTGCCAGCAGTCAGGCGAGCTCCTATAATTCACCCCTCCACTTT
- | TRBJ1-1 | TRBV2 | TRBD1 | CASIPSSTGITEAFF | TGTGCCAGCATACCATCCTCGACAGGGATCACTGAAGCTTTCTTT
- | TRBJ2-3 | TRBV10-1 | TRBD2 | CASSDAGEGDTQYF | TGCGCCAGCAGTGATGCGGGGGAGGGCGATACGCAGTATTTT
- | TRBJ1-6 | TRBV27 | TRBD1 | CASSLFKGAQPLHF | TGTGCCAGCAGTTTATTTAAGGGGGCGCAACCCCTCCACTTT
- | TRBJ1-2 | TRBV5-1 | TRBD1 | CASSLGQGANYGYTF | TGCGCCAGCAGCTTGGGACAGGGGGCTAACTATGGCTACACCTTC